This record concerns one T cell receptor (beta chain) sequence. Source study methods: Researchers report that nucleated cell counts were estimated from reference gene primer amplification. TCRdb's table, derived via immunoSEQ multiplex PCR, lists solely in-frame clones and lacks some. D and trimming come from the DNA, and the V and J calls and clone size come from that table. The sample has 65,000 to 100,000 clones; around 89% are singletons. These data belong to a study of blood T cell repertoires in COVID-19. Study in general: T cells, B-cell-depleted T cells, or PBMCs supplied cDNA or gDNA.

CDR1 SEHNR and CDR2 FQNEAQ come from the germline V gene (reference sequence). Trimming pared 1 base from V and 4 bases from J, leaving 11 bases between. The length of the CDR3 is 15 residues. The chain uses TRBV7-9 and TRBJ2-1; TRBD2 might be the D (5 bases). The sample consisted of peripheral blood. The sequence was obtained from a man aged 45 to 65 with acute or convalescent COVID-19. CDR3 region: CASSLGLTGYNEQFF. The DNA for the CDR3 is TGTGCCAGCAGCTTAGGACTCACGGGGTACAATGAGCAGTTCTTC.